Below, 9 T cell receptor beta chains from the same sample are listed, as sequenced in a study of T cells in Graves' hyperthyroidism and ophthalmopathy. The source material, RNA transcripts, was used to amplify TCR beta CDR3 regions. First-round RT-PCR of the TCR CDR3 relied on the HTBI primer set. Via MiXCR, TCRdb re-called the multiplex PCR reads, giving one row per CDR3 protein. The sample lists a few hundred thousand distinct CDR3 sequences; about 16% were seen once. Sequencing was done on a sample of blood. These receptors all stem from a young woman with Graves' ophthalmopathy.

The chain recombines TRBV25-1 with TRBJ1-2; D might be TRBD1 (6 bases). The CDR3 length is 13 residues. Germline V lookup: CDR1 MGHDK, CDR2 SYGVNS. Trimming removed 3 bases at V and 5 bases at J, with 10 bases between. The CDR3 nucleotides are TGTGCCAGCAGTGACCCAGGGGTTTATGGCTACACCTTC. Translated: CASSDPGVYGYTF.

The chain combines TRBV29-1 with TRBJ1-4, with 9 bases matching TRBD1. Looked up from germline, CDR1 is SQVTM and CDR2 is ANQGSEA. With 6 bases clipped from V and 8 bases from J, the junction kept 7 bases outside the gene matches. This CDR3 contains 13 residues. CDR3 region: CSVVYRGREKLFF. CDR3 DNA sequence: TGCAGCGTAGTTTACAGGGGGCGAGAAAAACTGTTTTTT.

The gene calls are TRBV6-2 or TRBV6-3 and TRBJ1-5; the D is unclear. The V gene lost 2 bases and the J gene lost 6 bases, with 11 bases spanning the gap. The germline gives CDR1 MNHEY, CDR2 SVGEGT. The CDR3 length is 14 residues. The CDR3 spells CASSYSFEAQPQHF. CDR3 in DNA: TGTGCCAGCAGTTACAGTTTTGAGGCTCAGCCCCAGCATTTT.

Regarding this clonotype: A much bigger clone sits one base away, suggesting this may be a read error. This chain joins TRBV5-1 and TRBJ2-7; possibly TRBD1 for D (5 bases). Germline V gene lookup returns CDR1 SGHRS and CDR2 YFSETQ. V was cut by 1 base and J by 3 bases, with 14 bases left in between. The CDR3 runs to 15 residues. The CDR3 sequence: CASSLTSQGNYEQYF. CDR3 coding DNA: TGCGCCAGCAGCTTGACAAGTCAGGGAAACTACGAGCAGTACTTC. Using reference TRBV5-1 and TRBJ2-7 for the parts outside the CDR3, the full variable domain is KAGVTQTPRYLIKTRGQQVTLSCSPISGHRSVSWYQQTPGQGLQFLFEYFSETQRNKGNFPGRFSGRQFSNSRSEMNVSTLELGDSALYLCASSLTSQGNYEQYFGPGTRLTVT.

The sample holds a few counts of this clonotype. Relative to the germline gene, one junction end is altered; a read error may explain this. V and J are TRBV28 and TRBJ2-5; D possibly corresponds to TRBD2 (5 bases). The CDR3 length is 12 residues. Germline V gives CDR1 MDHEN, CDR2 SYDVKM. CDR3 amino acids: CASSLSPSSPHF. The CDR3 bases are TGTGCCAGCAGTTTGAGCCCTAGCTCGCCTCACTTC.

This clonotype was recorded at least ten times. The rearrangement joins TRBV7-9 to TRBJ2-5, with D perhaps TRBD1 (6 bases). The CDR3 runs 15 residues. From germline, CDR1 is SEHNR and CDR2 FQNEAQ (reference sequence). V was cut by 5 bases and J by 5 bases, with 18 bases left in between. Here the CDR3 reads CASSRIRGQRETQYF. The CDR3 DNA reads TGTGCCAGCAGCCGCATCAGAGGACAGCGTGAGACCCAGTACTTC. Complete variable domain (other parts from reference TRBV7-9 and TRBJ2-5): DTGVSQNPRHKITKRGQNVTFRCDPISEHNRLYWYRQTLGQGPEFLTYFQNEAQLEKSRLLSDRFSAERPKGSFSTLEIQRTEQGDSAMYLCASSRIRGQRETQYFGPGTRLLVL.

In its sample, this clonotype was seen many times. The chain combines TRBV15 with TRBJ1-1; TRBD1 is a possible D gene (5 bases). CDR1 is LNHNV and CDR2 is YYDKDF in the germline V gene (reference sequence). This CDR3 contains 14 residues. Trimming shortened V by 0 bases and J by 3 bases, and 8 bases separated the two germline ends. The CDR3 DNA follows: TGTGCCACCAGCAGAGATCTAGGGGACACTGAAGCTTTCTTT. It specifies CATSRDLGDTEAFF.

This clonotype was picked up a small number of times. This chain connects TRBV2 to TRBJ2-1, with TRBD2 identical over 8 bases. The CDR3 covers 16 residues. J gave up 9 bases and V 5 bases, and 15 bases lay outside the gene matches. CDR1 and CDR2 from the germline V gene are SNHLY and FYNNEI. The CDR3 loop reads CASSLPPGGPCGEQFF. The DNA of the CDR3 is TGTGCCAGCAGTCTTCCCCCGGGAGGGCCTTGCGGTGAGCAGTTCTTC.

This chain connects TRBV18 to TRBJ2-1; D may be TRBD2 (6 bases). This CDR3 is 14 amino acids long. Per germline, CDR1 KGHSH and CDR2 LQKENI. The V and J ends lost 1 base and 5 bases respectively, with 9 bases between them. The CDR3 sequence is CASSPLGGNNEQFF. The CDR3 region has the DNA TGTGCCAGCTCACCACTTGGGGGGAACAATGAGCAGTTCTTC.